This entry describes one T cell receptor beta chain. At least ten counts were recorded for this clonotype. This clone's antigen is unknown. No much larger clonotype is one base removed from it; base qualities were not supplied. The entry originates in a study of T cells in Graves' hyperthyroidism and ophthalmopathy (dated by TCRdb to about 2019). Concerning the study at large: Peripheral blood samples were taken at initial diagnosis, before any treatment was given. After blood sampling, hyperthyroidism patients were treated with methimazole at a starting dose of 30 mg daily, and ophthalmopathy patients were treated with high-dose intravenous methylprednisolone. A discovery cohort of about a hundred patients, fewer than 50 with Graves' ophthalmopathy and 55 to 65 with stable Graves' hyperthyroidism, was used to find distinguishing TCR V-J signatures. In more than 5 Graves' hyperthyroidism patients, the study also compared T-cell repertoires from thyroid tissue with T-cell repertoires from blood. TCR Vbeta CDR3 sequencing of around 130 peripheral blood samples (roughly 43 ophthalmopathy, 75 to 80 hyperthyroidism and around 17 progressor patients) is reported in the paper. Whether ophthalmopathy could be predicted prospectively was tested in an independent validation cohort made up of about 20 hyperthyroidism patients plus 17 patients who later progressed to ophthalmopathy. The roughly 99 discovery patients were divided at random into training and test sets in a 7:3 ratio. Findings and caveats that apply to the study as a whole: In cross-validation, a model built on a 13 V-J signature told ophthalmopathy apart from stable hyperthyroidism with 85% to 90% sensitivity and about 81% specificity, and in testing the same model reached 80%/75%. No statistical method was used to fix the sample size in advance, and group allocation was not hidden from the investigators. In validation, the model predicted progression to ophthalmopathy a median of roughly six months before onset, with approximately 71% sensitivity and roughly 73% specificity. Blood samples also contained most of the expanded thyroid clonotypes (frequency above 0.001), which suggests that blood repertoires may reflect thyroid immune responses.

In the ophthalmopathy patients, disease was moderately to severely active, with a Clinical Activity Score of 3 or more, a NOSPECS grade of 4 or more, and a duration of less than 3 months. The study excluded patients with uncontrolled infections, other autoimmune diseases, pregnancy or lactation. Diagnoses were based on clinical symptoms, serum thyroxine and TRAb, thyroid ultrasound and orbital computed tomography. PBMCs were isolated from about 10 ml of fresh peripheral blood by Ficoll-Paque density gradient centrifugation. Trizol reagent was used to extract total RNA, and RNA quality was then checked on an Agilent 2100 Bioanalyzer. TCR beta CDR3 regions were amplified from RNA transcripts. The TCR CDR3 was subjected to a first round of RT-PCR using the HTBI primer set and the Qiagen OneStep RT-PCR kit. A second multiplex PCR round built the libraries, followed by size selection and purification. Paired-end sequencing of the libraries was performed with 100 bp reads on an Illumina HiSeq2000. Per the authors' processing: SOAPnuke was used to process the raw data, throwing out any read that contained adapters or uncalled bases, had a mean Phred below 15, or lacked an exact constant-primer or identifier match. COPE v1.2.5 was used to merge high-quality paired reads, and clonotypes were defined as unique nucleotide sequences. MiTCR v1.1 was used to align clonotypes to the IMGT TRBV, TRBD and TRBJ reference segments. The analysis was restricted to V-J combinations with a frequency above 0.0001, which together covered 99% to 99.2% of the repertoires. A TCS score was defined as the ratio of F50 (clonal expansion) to E x V (chaos), with BLOSUM62-based TCRdist applied between CDR3 peptides within each V-J. Welch's t-statistics and random forest reduced approximately 520 V-J features to under 15, which were used in a naive Bayes classifier (R e1071). Using fastp at Q25 and MiXCR, TCRdb reprocessed the public reads and kept productive beta chains. Identical CDR3 proteins give one entry, which carries the most common genes and DNA. The V and J calls and clone size are TCRdb's, not the authors'. This sample comprises about 350,000 distinct CDR3 sequences, 15% to 20% of them detected only once. Around 15% of the sample comes from the top ten.

Reading the germline V gene gives CDR1 MDHEN and CDR2 SYDVKM. There are 15 amino acids in the CDR3, from cysteine to phenylalanine inclusive. The kept DNA is CDR3 alone, 45 bases in frame from the first base. V loses 4 bases at its end and J loses 3 bases; junction bases beyond the gene matches: 8. The clonotype was recovered from a woman aged 40 to 50 with Graves' ophthalmopathy. The chain is made from TRBV28 and TRBJ2-5, with 7 bases aligning to TRBD1. Sequencing was carried out using blood. CDR3 sequence: CASSSPQGSKETQYF. The nucleotide sequence is TGTGCCAGCAGTTCCCCACAGGGGTCTAAAGAGACCCAGTACTTC.